This T cell receptor (beta chain) was documented in a study of blood T cell repertoires in COVID-19. Germline V gene sequence: CDR1 LNHDA, CDR2 SQIVND (reference sequence). Trimming removed 10 bases from V and 8 bases from J; junction bases left unmatched: 6. This CDR3 region has 12 residues. The table came from immunoSEQ multiplex PCR; TCRdb's copy has only in-frame clones and leaves some out. The data show about 200,000 clones, with about nine tenths seen just once and 4% to 4.5% held by the top ten. The chain uses TRBV19 and TRBJ1-5; 9 nucleotides agree with TRBD1. This TCR derives from a man aged 45-65 years with acute or convalescent COVID-19. The sample consisted of peripheral blood. The CDR3 nucleotides are TGTGCCACCTGGGACAGGGTGAAGCCCCAGCATTTT. Translated, it gives CATWDRVKPQHF.